The 15 T cell receptor beta chains below come from one sample, sequenced in a study of early T cells in non-severe SARS-CoV-2 infection. TCRdb reprocessed the 5' RACE reads with MiXCR, giving one entry per CDR3 protein. The sample lists tens of thousands of distinct CDR3 sequences, about 6.5% occurring once. What was sequenced was whole blood. These receptors were taken from an adult who was a healthcare worker with PCR-confirmed SARS-CoV-2 infection or an uninfected control (not recorded which).

This clonotype was recorded a few times. The chain couples TRBV11-2 to TRBJ2-1, with 9 bases aligning to TRBD1. J was trimmed by 6 bases and V by 5 bases; bases with no gene match: 8. Germline V gives CDR1 SGHAT, CDR2 FQNNGV. This CDR3 comprises 15 residues. CDR3 in amino acids: CASSPGQGNLNEQFF. Here the CDR3 DNA reads TGTGCCAGCAGCCCTGGACAGGGGAACCTCAATGAGCAGTTCTTC.

This clonotype was detected many times. V is TRBV20-1 and J is TRBJ2-1; the match to TRBD1 covers 7 bases. Germline assignment: CDR1 DFQATT and CDR2 SNEGSKA (reference sequence). The CDR3 length is 11 residues. With V trimmed by 3 bases and J by 12 bases, 5 bases remained unmatched. As DNA, the CDR3 is TGCAGTGCTAGCGAGGGGGCTAGGCAGTTCTTC. Its translation is CSASEGARQFF.

The genes are TRBV2 and TRBJ1-5; no firm D call. The CDR3 extends over 13 amino acids. CDR1 and CDR2 from the germline V gene are SNHLY and FYNNEI. The V and J ends lost 8 bases and 7 bases respectively, with 15 bases between them. This CDR3 is CASSGDSGQPQHF. The CDR3, as DNA: TGTGCCAGCTCGGGTGACTCGGGACAGCCCCAGCATTTT.

This clonotype was counted only a few times. The rearrangement joins TRBV7-8 to TRBJ2-5; TRBD1 agrees at 7 bases. The CDR3 covers 15 residues. Unmatched junction bases numbered 5, after V lost 1 base and J lost 3 bases. CDR1 and CDR2 (germline): SGHVS, FQNEAQ. CDR3 amino acids: CASSLVWQGEETQYF. The CDR3 DNA sequence: TGTGCCAGCAGCTTAGTTTGGCAGGGGGAAGAGACCCAGTACTTC.

This clonotype has at least ten counts. The V gene is TRBV5-1, the J gene TRBJ2-1, with TRBD2 matching over 13 bases. This CDR3 region has 15 residues. With V trimmed by 4 bases and J by 6 bases, 4 bases remained unmatched. The germline CDR1 and CDR2 sequences are SGHRS and YFSETQ. Here the CDR3 DNA reads TGCGCCAGCAGCCGACTAGCGGGAGGAAGCAATGAGCAGTTCTTC. Encoded protein: CASSRLAGGSNEQFF.

This clonotype was counted ten times or more. The rearrangement links TRBV6-5 to TRBJ2-7; D uncertain. Trimming removed 0 bases from V and 1 base from J, with 10 bases in between. The CDR3 covers 15 residues. CDR1 is MNHEY and CDR2 is SVGAGI in the germline V gene. As DNA, the CDR3 is TGTGCCAGCAGTTACTCTTACGATCCATCCTACGAGCAGTACTTC. Translated: CASSYSYDPSYEQYF.

The chain joins TRBV5-4 to TRBJ2-4, with D unclear. The CDR3 extends over 14 amino acids. Trimming stripped 2 bases from V and 0 bases from J, with 6 bases between. CDR1 is SGHNT and CDR2 is YYREEE in the germline V gene (reference sequence). The CDR3 bases are TGTGCCAGCAGCTTCGGCGAAGCCAAAAACATTCAGTACTTC. This codes for CASSFGEAKNIQYF.

This clonotype has only a few counts. This chain links TRBV10-3 with TRBJ2-5, with TRBD2 matching 11 bases. CDR1 ENHRY and CDR2 SYGVKD come from the germline V gene. The CDR3 consists of 16 residues. After removal of 0 bases from V and 4 bases from J, the junction contained 4 bases not matched to a gene. CDR3 amino acids: CAISESTSGAPETQYF. Here the CDR3 DNA reads TGTGCCATCAGTGAGTCGACTAGCGGGGCCCCAGAGACCCAGTACTTC.

This clonotype was recorded many times. The chain uses TRBV20-1 and TRBJ2-3, with 8 positions matching TRBD2. Germline CDR1 DFQATT, CDR2 SNEGSKA (reference sequence). With V trimmed by 6 bases and J by 3 bases, 11 bases remained unmatched. The CDR3 consists of 15 residues. CDR3 sequence reads: CSAAPSSGTTDTQYF. CDR3 DNA sequence: TGCAGTGCAGCCCCCAGTAGCGGGACTACAGATACGCAGTATTTT.

This clonotype has at least ten counts. The chain carries TRBV4-2 and TRBJ2-7; 10 bases line up with TRBD2. This CDR3 region has 16 residues. Trimming took 0 bases from V and 6 from J; bases not matched to a gene: 8. The V gene's germline CDR1 is LGHNA and CDR2 YNFKEQ. The CDR3 nucleotides read TGTGCCAGCAGCCAAGATCGCCTAGCGGGAGTCTCCGAGCAGTACTTC. This translates into CASSQDRLAGVSEQYF.

The rearrangement uses TRBV6-5 and TRBJ2-2; D might be TRBD2 (5 bases). Germline V CDR1 and CDR2: MNHEY, SVGAGI. The CDR3 is 13 residues long. V dropped 6 bases and J dropped 4 bases, with 9 bases sitting between them. The CDR3 DNA reads TGTGCCAGCAGGGGAGCGAGCACCGGGGAGCTGTTTTTT. It specifies CASRGASTGELFF.

In this sample, this clonotype turned up many times. The chain has TRBV19 and TRBJ1-5, with TRBD1 matching over 8 bases. Unmatched junction bases numbered 9, after V lost 4 bases and J lost 7 bases. The CDR3 has 15 amino acids. The V gene's germline CDR1 is LNHDA and CDR2 SQIVND (reference sequence). The CDR3 sequence: CASSKGQGAGQPQHF. The CDR3 DNA is TGTGCCAGTAGTAAAGGGCAGGGGGCAGGACAGCCCCAGCATTTT. Using reference TRBV19 and TRBJ1-5 for the parts outside the CDR3, the full variable domain is DGGITQSPKYLFRKEGQNVTLSCEQNLNHDAMYWYRQDPGQGLRLIYYSQIVNDFQKGDIAEGYSVSREKKESFPLTVTSAQKNPTAFYLCASSKGQGAGQPQHFGDGTRLSIL.

This clonotype was recorded many times. The J gene is TRBJ1-1, the V gene TRBV5-4; D is possibly TRBD1 (6 bases). The V and J ends lost 6 bases and 1 base respectively, with 13 bases between them. This CDR3 is 14 amino acids long. Germline lookup yields CDR1 SGHNT and CDR2 YYREEE (reference sequence). The CDR3 is CASNYKGGNTEAFF. CDR3 nucleotides: TGTGCCAGCAACTACAAGGGGGGGAACACTGAAGCTTTCTTT.

This clonotype has ten or more counts. This chain uses TRBV7-9 with TRBJ1-1; D call uncertain. Germline CDR1 and CDR2: SEHNR and FQNEAQ (reference sequence). V was clipped by 2 bases and J by 5 bases, with 6 bases between them. CDR3 size: 12 residues. CDR3 nucleotide sequence: TGTGCCAGCAGCTTAAGAGGTACTGAAGCTTTCTTT. It translates to CASSLRGTEAFF. Combining the CDR3 with reference TRBV7-9 and TRBJ1-1 gives the whole variable domain DTGVSQNPRHKITKRGQNVTFRCDPISEHNRLYWYRQTLGQGPEFLTYFQNEAQLEKSRLLSDRFSAERPKGSFSTLEIQRTEQGDSAMYLCASSLRGTEAFFGQGTRLTVV.

This clonotype was seen ten or more times. The chain employs TRBV6-6 and TRBJ1-2; TRBD1 aligns across 8 bases. The CDR3 has 13 amino acids. CDR1 is MNHNY, CDR2 SVGAGI, per germline (reference sequence). Germline trimming cut 7 bases from V and 4 bases from J; bases unmatched to any gene: 5. Written as DNA, the CDR3 is TGTGCCAGCAACGACAGGGGAGGCTATGGCTACACCTTC. Protein: CASNDRGGYGYTF.